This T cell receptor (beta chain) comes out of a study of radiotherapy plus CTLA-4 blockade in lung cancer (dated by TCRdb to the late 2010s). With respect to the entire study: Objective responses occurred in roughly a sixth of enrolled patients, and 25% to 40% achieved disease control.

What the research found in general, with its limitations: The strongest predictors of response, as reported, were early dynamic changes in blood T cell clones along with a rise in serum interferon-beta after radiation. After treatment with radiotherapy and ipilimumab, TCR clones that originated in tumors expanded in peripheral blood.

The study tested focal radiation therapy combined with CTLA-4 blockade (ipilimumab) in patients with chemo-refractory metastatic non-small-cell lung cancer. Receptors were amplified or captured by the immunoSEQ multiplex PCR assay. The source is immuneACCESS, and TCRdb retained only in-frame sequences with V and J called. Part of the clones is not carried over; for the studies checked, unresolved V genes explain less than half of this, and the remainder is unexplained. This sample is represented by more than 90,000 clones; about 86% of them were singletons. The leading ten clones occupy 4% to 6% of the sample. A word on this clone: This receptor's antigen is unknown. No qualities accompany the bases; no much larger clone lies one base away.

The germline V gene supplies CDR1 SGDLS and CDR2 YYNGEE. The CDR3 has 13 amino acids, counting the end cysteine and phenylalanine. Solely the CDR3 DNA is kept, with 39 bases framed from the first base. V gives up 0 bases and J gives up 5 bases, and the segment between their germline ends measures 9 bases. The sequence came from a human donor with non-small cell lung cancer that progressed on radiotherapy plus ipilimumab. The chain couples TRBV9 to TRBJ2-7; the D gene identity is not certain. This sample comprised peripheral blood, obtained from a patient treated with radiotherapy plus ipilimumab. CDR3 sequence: CASSVGHRDEQYF. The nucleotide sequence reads TGTGCCAGCAGCGTAGGACATAGGGACGAGCAGTACTTC. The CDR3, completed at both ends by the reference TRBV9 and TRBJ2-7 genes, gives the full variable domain DSGVTQTPKHLITATGQRVTLRCSPRSGDLSVYWYQQSLDQGLQFLIQYYNGEERAKGNILERFSAQQFPDLHSELNLSSLELGDSALYFCASSVGHRDEQYFGPGTRLTVT.